The sequence of this TCR beta chain was determined in a study of beta chain features in type 1 diabetes. Overall study context: Examination covered fewer than 110 million sorted cells spanning all samples.

All of the isolated RNA was reverse transcribed, so expressed TCRB transcripts were sequenced. Using immunoSEQ multiplex PCR, the repertoire was profiled, and TCRdb retains in-frame clones only, with some absent. Of 200,000 to 250,000 clones in the sample, 14% were seen once. In this sample, this clone turned up a few times. The antigen remains undetermined. Study-wide points: All four CD4+ subsets from Type 1 diabetes patients carried moderately but significantly shorter TCRB CDR3s.

Source material: naive CD4+ T cells from blood. The receptor's source is a man aged 30-40 years with type 1 diabetes.

Here the CDR3 reads CAISEASTGTSHGYTF. In DNA form, the CDR3 reads TGTGCCATCAGTGAGGCTTCGACAGGGACATCACATGGCTACACCTTC. The rearrangement links TRBV10-3 to TRBJ1-2; 7 bases map to TRBD1. The CDR3 spans 16 residues. The J segment lost 6 bases and the V segment lost 2 bases, leaving 12 bases of the junction unmatched. Looked up from germline, CDR1 is ENHRY and CDR2 is SYGVKD.